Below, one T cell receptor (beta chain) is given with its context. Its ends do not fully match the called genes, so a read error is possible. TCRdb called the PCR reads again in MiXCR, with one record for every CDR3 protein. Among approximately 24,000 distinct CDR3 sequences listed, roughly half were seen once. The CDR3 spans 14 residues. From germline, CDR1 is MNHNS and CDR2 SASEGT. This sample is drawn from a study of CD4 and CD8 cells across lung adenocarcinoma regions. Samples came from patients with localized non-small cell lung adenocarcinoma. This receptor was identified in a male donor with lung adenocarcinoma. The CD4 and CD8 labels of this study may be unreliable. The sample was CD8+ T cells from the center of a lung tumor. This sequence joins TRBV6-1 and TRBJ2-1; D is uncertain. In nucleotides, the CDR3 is TGTGCCAGCAGCGAGGTTGTGGGCATAGATGAGCAGTTTTTC. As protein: CASSEVVGIDEQFF.